One and the same sample provided the 27 T cell receptor beta chains below, sequenced in a study of blood T cell repertoires in COVID-19. The table came from immunoSEQ multiplex PCR; TCRdb's copy has only in-frame clones and leaves some out. The sample consists of about 110,000 clones, roughly four fifths of them appearing once. Sequencing was done on a sample of peripheral blood. These receptor sequences come from a man between 65 and 79 years old with acute or convalescent COVID-19.

This clone was counted once. The chain has TRBV7-9 and TRBJ2-3, with D tentatively TRBD2 (6 bases). Germline-derived CDR1 and CDR2 are SEHNR and FQNEAQ (reference sequence). V was clipped by 3 bases and J by 4 bases, with 17 bases between them. There are 16 residues in the CDR3. This chain's CDR3 is CASSLGSGGRADTQYF. The CDR3 DNA reads as TGTGCCAGCAGCTTGGGGTCTGGAGGGCGCGCAGATACGCAGTATTTT. The complete variable domain, with remaining parts taken from reference TRBV7-9 and TRBJ2-3, reads DTGVSQNPRHKITKRGQNVTFRCDPISEHNRLYWYRQTLGQGPEFLTYFQNEAQLEKSRLLSDRFSAERPKGSFSTLEIQRTEQGDSAMYLCASSLGSGGRADTQYFGPGTRLTVL.

The chain uses TRBV13 and TRBJ2-6; 8 positions match TRBD1. With V trimmed by 5 bases and J by 4 bases, 4 bases remained unmatched. CDR1 and CDR2 (germline): PRHDT, FYEKMQ (reference sequence). The CDR3 consists of 15 residues. CDR3 coding DNA: TGTGCCAGCAGCAGCAGGGGGCCCGGGGCCAACGTCCTGACTTTC. It is translated as CASSSRGPGANVLTF.

The V call is TRBV19, the J call TRBJ1-1, with D tentatively TRBD1 (6 bases). CDR1 LNHDA and CDR2 SQIVND come from the germline V gene (reference sequence). This CDR3 contains 14 residues. V gave up 3 bases and J gave up 1 base, with 9 bases separating them. CDR3 nucleotides: TGTGCCAGTAGTATGACAGGACGGAACACTGAAGCTTTCTTT. This sequence encodes CASSMTGRNTEAFF.

This clone was counted between two and nine times. The chain combines TRBV5-1 with TRBJ1-2, with D perhaps matching TRBD1 (6 bases). CDR1 SGHRS and CDR2 YFSETQ come from the germline V gene. Trimming removed 0 bases from V and 8 bases from J, with 17 bases in between. The CDR3 extends over 15 amino acids. The CDR3 bases are TGCGCCAGCAGCTTGGTGCTCACAGGGTTTGGGGGCTACACCTTC. This gives the protein CASSLVLTGFGGYTF.

V is TRBV18 and J is TRBJ1-2, with 9 positions matching TRBD1. The germline V gene has CDR1 KGHSH and CDR2 LQKENI. This CDR3 contains 14 residues. The V gene end was trimmed by 3 bases and the J gene end by 8 bases; junction bases not matched to a gene: 7. Here the CDR3 DNA reads TGTGCCAGCTCACCCGGGACAGGGTGGTGGGGCTACACCTTC. Its translation: CASSPGTGWWGYTF.

This chain links TRBV24-1 with TRBJ2-1, with D possibly matching TRBD1 (5 bases). Trimming pared 1 base from V and 2 bases from J, leaving 11 bases between. Germline V gene sequence: CDR1 KGHDR, CDR2 SFDVKD. The CDR3 spans 16 residues. The CDR3 is CATSDFRAGTYNEQFF. The CDR3 bases are TGTGCCACCAGTGATTTTCGAGCAGGGACCTACAATGAGCAGTTCTTC.

The rearrangement joins TRBV4-2 to TRBJ2-3; TRBD2 aligns across 11 bases. Trimming cost V 0 bases and J 6 bases; bases outside gene matches: 14. Germline values: CDR1 LGHNA, CDR2 YNFKEQ. The CDR3 length is 19 residues. The CDR3 nucleotides read TGTGCCAGCAGCCAAGAAGTTAGCGGGAGGGTCGGGGTAGGCGATACGCAGTATTTT. Its protein is CASSQEVSGRVGVGDTQYF.

This CDR3 is CASSQAPRTGRDYGYTF. The CDR3 DNA sequence: TGTGCCAGCAGCCAAGCGCCGCGGACAGGGAGGGACTATGGCTACACCTTC. V usage is TRBV4-2 and J usage is TRBJ1-2, with 8 bases fitting TRBD1. Germline assignment: CDR1 LGHNA and CDR2 YNFKEQ. Losses at the gene ends were 1 base for V and 3 bases for J; bases not matched to a gene: 10. The CDR3 length is 17 residues.

The chain couples TRBV9 to TRBJ1-3; D remains unclear. The V end was cut by 2 bases, the J end by 3 bases, with 9 bases between. CDR1 and CDR2 (germline): SGDLS, YYNGEE. This CDR3 region has 14 residues. For the CDR3, the DNA is TGTGCCAGCAGCGTGTCCACCGGTGGAAACACCATATATTTT. Its translation is CASSVSTGGNTIYF.

CDR3 nucleotide sequence: TGTGCCAGCAGCGTAGCGGGGTCGGGCACTGAAGCTTTCTTT. Translating it yields CASSVAGSGTEAFF. The chain uses TRBV9 and TRBJ1-1; D is ambiguous. The germline V gene encodes CDR1 SGDLS and CDR2 YYNGEE. The CDR3 contains 14 residues. The ends were cut back, 0 bases at V and 4 bases at J, with 10 bases in the middle.

About this clone itself: The sample contains more than one DNA sequence encoding this CDR3. V usage is TRBV18 and J usage is TRBJ1-5, with a possible D match to TRBD1 (5 bases). The germline V and J ends were trimmed by 4 bases and 4 bases, with 8 bases remaining between them. The germline gives CDR1 KGHSH, CDR2 LQKENI. This CDR3 has 13 amino acids. CDR3 DNA: TGTGCCAGCTCACGACAGTTAAATCAGCCCCAGCATTTT. Encoded protein: CASSRQLNQPQHF.

The chain employs TRBV5-1 and TRBJ1-2; D unclear. The germline gives CDR1 SGHRS, CDR2 YFSETQ. Trimming removed 0 bases from V and 6 bases from J, with 6 bases in between. The CDR3 has 12 amino acids. This chain's CDR3 is CASSLAGDGYTF. The CDR3 DNA reads as TGCGCCAGCAGCTTGGCCGGGGATGGCTACACCTTC.

The V and J genes are TRBV7-9 and TRBJ2-1; a possible D gene is TRBD2 (7 bases). V was cut by 1 base and J by 8 bases, with 15 bases left in between. Germline CDR1 is SEHNR and CDR2 is FQNEAQ (reference sequence). The CDR3 is made up of 15 amino acids. DNA for the CDR3: TGTGCCAGCAGCTTAGGGGCTACGGGGGGCGATGAGCAGTTCTTC. Its translation is CASSLGATGGDEQFF.

CDR3 sequence reads: CASSEARGLAGWRDTQYF. The CDR3, as DNA: TGTGCCAGCAGTGAAGCGAGGGGACTAGCGGGATGGAGAGATACGCAGTATTTT. The J gene is TRBJ2-3, the V gene TRBV6-1; 13 positions match TRBD2. The CDR3 has 18 residues. In germline, CDR1 is MNHNS, CDR2 SASEGT. J lost 5 bases, V lost 0 bases, and 8 bases had no gene match.

In this sample, this clone turned up a few times. This rearrangement joins TRBV10-2 to TRBJ1-1; 7 nucleotides match TRBD1. Germline CDR1 and CDR2: WSHSY and SAAADI. With V trimmed by 4 bases and J by 1 base, 6 bases remained unmatched. The CDR3 has 15 residues. CDR3 region: CASSAIGQANTEAFF. In nucleotides, the CDR3 is TGCGCCAGCAGTGCAATTGGACAGGCGAACACTGAAGCTTTCTTT.

This clone was detected only once. This chain connects TRBV6-5 to TRBJ1-5; no definite D call. Deletions cut 6 bases from V and 5 bases from J, with 11 bases between. CDR3 length: 13 amino acids. Per the germline V gene, CDR1 is MNHEY and CDR2 is SVGAGI. CDR3 bases: TGTGCCAGCAGAGTAAGCCGGGATCAGCCCCAGCATTTT. It encodes CASRVSRDQPQHF.

Points on this clone: Other DNA sequences in this specimen translate into the identical CDR3. The chain carries TRBV19 and TRBJ1-6, with a weak D call TRBD1 (6 bases). With 3 bases removed from V and 7 bases from J, the gap between germline ends came to 10 bases. The CDR3 has 14 amino acids. CDR1 and CDR2 from the germline V gene are LNHDA and SQIVND (reference sequence). CDR3 in amino acids: CASSIRDNNSPLHF. CDR3 nucleotide sequence: TGTGCCAGTAGTATCCGGGACAACAATTCACCCCTCCACTTT. Full variable domain (remainder filled in from reference TRBV19 and TRBJ1-6): DGGITQSPKYLFRKEGQNVTLSCEQNLNHDAMYWYRQDPGQGLRLIYYSQIVNDFQKGDIAEGYSVSREKKESFPLTVTSAQKNPTAFYLCASSIRDNNSPLHFGNGTRLTVT.

The V and J genes are TRBV5-4 and TRBJ2-7; 7 bases map to TRBD1. From germline, CDR1 is SGHNT and CDR2 YYREEE (reference sequence). Trimming took 4 bases from V and 6 from J; bases not matched to a gene: 4. The CDR3 loop spans 12 amino acids. This chain's CDR3 is CASSTTGAEQYF. DNA of the CDR3: TGTGCCAGCAGCACTACAGGGGCCGAGCAGTACTTC.

The sample holds one count of this clone. In DNA form, the CDR3 reads TGCGCCAGCAGCTTGGCGGGAGGTTTCACAGATACGCAGTATTTT. Amino acid sequence: CASSLAGGFTDTQYF. J is TRBJ2-3 and V is TRBV5-1; 7 nucleotides align to TRBD2. Germline CDR1 is SGHRS and CDR2 is YFSETQ. Unmatched junction bases numbered 3, after V lost 0 bases and J lost 2 bases. This CDR3 contains 15 residues. The full variable domain, in which reference TRBV5-1 and TRBJ2-3 provide the parts outside the CDR3, is KAGVTQTPRYLIKTRGQQVTLSCSPISGHRSVSWYQQTPGQGLQFLFEYFSETQRNKGNFPGRFSGRQFSNSRSEMNVSTLELGDSALYLCASSLAGGFTDTQYFGPGTRLTVL.

This chain connects TRBV5-1 to TRBJ2-5, with 8 positions matching TRBD1. The germline CDR1 and CDR2 sequences are SGHRS and YFSETQ. V trimming: 4 bases; J trimming: 4 bases; junction bases outside the gene matches: 9. CDR3 length: 15 amino acids. This CDR3 reads CASSPTGGVGETQYF. As DNA, the CDR3 is TGCGCCAGCAGCCCCACAGGGGGTGTAGGAGAGACCCAGTACTTC.

Concerning this clone: With a much larger clone just one base away, this may be a read error. In the same sample, other DNA sequences code for this CDR3. This chain links TRBV5-1 with TRBJ2-2; possible D gene TRBD2, 6 bases. Germline assignment: CDR1 SGHRS and CDR2 YFSETQ. CDR3 length equals 16 residues. Here the CDR3 DNA reads TGCGCTAGCAGCTTGGCCCCGGGAGCGAACACCGGGGAGCTGTTTTTT. It is translated as CASSLAPGANTGELFF.

The CDR3 DNA follows: TGTGCCACCAGTGACGCCAGCGGGAGGCCCAACACCGGGGAGCTGTTTTTT. Translated: CATSDASGRPNTGELFF. The J gene is TRBJ2-2, the V gene TRBV24-1, with 9 nucleotides matching TRBD2. Losses at the gene ends were 4 bases for V and 2 bases for J; bases not matched to a gene: 7. The length of the CDR3 is 17 residues. Germline V gene data show CDR1 as KGHDR and CDR2 as SFDVKD.

V and J are TRBV3-1 (or the pseudogene TRBV3-2) and TRBJ2-1; D remains unclear. Germline CDR1 LGHDT, CDR2 YNNKEL (reference sequence). V gave up 1 base and J gave up 6 bases, with 7 bases separating them. The CDR3 sequence is 13 residues long. The DNA for the CDR3 is TGTGCCAGCAGCCAAGCTTTCGGCAATGAGCAGTTCTTC. Its protein product is CASSQAFGNEQFF.

This clone was seen a single time. The rearrangement joins TRBV28 to TRBJ1-3, with D possibly TRBD1 on 6 matching bases. V gave up 6 bases and J gave up 3 bases, with 18 bases separating them. The CDR3 runs to 16 residues. Germline V gene lookup returns CDR1 MDHEN and CDR2 SYDVKM. In DNA form, the CDR3 reads TGTGCCAGCAGCCCCCGCACAGGGATAGGTGGAAACACCATATATTTT. It encodes CASSPRTGIGGNTIYF.

The V gene is TRBV28, the J gene TRBJ1-5; tentatively, D is TRBD1 (5 bases). The germline CDR1 and CDR2 sequences are MDHEN and SYDVKM. The CDR3 covers 13 residues. V shed 6 bases and J shed 5 bases, with 11 bases lying between them. The CDR3: CASRGQEDQPQHF. In DNA, the CDR3 is TGTGCCAGCAGAGGACAAGAAGATCAGCCCCAGCATTTT.

This clone has only a few counts. The V and J genes are TRBV20-1 and TRBJ2-3; 7 nucleotides line up with TRBD1. Trimming removed 3 bases from V and 5 bases from J; junction bases left unmatched: 2. This CDR3 comprises 12 residues. Germline V gives CDR1 DFQATT, CDR2 SNEGSKA (reference sequence). This chain's CDR3 is CSASRGLDTQYF. The CDR3 nucleotides read TGCAGTGCTAGTAGGGGGCTAGATACGCAGTATTTT.

This clone appeared a few times. The V call is TRBV19, the J call TRBJ1-2; D remains unclear. V lost 1 base and J lost 6, with 12 bases in between. In germline, CDR1 is LNHDA, CDR2 SQIVND (reference sequence). CDR3 size: 14 residues. The CDR3 is CASSIGRLLNGYTF. DNA for the CDR3: TGTGCCAGTAGTATAGGAAGACTATTGAATGGCTACACCTTC.